The subject of this entry is one T cell receptor beta chain. Its matching antigen is unknown. The data were obtained in a study of CD8 T cells in ankylosing spondylitis. Study observations and caveats: From matched ankylosing spondylitis synovial fluid, disease-linked clones were reportedly recovered at significantly enriched levels. A CD8+ phenotype characterized the disease-linked clones, which were relatively rare in peripheral blood.

Germline CDR1 MNHNY, CDR2 SVGAGI (reference sequence). V shed 2 bases and J shed 3 bases, with 7 bases lying between them. The CDR3 has 13 residues. Using quantitative 5'-RACE with molecular barcodes, the authors made TCR beta libraries. TCRdb re-derived calls from the 5' RACE reads in MiXCR, one entry per CDR3 protein. The repertoire has 250,000 to 350,000 distinct CDR3 sequences, less than 25% of them found once; the top ten carry roughly 3.6%. This TCR derives from a female donor with ankylosing spondylitis or in good health (not recorded which). The chain uses TRBV6-6 and TRBJ1-2; the D is unclear. Material: blood, either unsorted or a sorted T cell fraction (not recorded which). The CDR3: CASSYREYYGYTF. As DNA, the CDR3 is TGTGCCAGCAGTTACAGGGAATACTATGGCTACACCTTC.